This TCR beta chain was sequenced in a study of glioma-infiltrating T cells. Notes on the study in general: Above-expected tissue-blood divergence occurred in all gliomas, most in low-grade ones.

V shed 3 bases, J shed 5 bases, and the junction held 7 bases outside the gene matches. CDR3 length equals 14 residues. CDR1 and CDR2 from the germline V gene are DFQATT and SNEGSKA (reference sequence). This clonotype occurred many times. Its cognate antigen is unknown. Using RNA template, CDR3s of TCR alpha and beta were amplified with iRepertoire arm-PCR. One-step reverse transcription and amplification started from roughly 100-400 ng of tissue mRNA or PBMC total RNA. TCRdb redid the calling of the multiplex PCR reads with MiXCR, one entry per CDR3 protein. This sample has about 130,000 distinct CDR3 sequences, with approximately 23% found just once.

The source is a human donor with low-grade glioma or glioblastoma, undergoing nonglioma brain surgery, or in good health (not recorded which). The chain combines TRBV20-1 with TRBJ2-5; 9 bases line up with TRBD2. The source material was glioma tissue, nonneoplastic brain tissue, or PBMCs (not recorded which). This CDR3 is CSASWSLAGETQYF. As DNA, the CDR3 is TGCAGTGCTAGCTGGTCACTAGCGGGCGAGACCCAGTACTTC.